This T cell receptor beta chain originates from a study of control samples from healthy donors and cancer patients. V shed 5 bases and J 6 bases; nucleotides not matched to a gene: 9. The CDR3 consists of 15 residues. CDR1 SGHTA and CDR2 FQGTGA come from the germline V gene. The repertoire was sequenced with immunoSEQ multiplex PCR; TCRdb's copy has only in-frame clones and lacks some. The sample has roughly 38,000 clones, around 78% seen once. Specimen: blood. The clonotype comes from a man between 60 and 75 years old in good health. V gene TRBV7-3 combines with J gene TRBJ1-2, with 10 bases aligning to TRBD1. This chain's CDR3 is CASSPGGQGMHGYTF. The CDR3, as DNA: TGTGCCAGCAGCCCCGGGGGACAGGGGATGCATGGCTACACCTTC.